This T cell receptor beta chain stems from a study of long-term antiretroviral therapy in people with HIV. Study findings and constraints: Regardless of time point, clones expanded before ART dominated the repertoire.

Samples were assayed with immunoSEQ v3.0 at survey level. Assay: immunoSEQ multiplex PCR; the TCRdb copy retains only in-frame clones and omits some. The table includes approximately 24,000 clones, roughly 96% detected once. As to this clone: As yet, its antigen is unknown.

The clonotype was recovered from a woman between 45 and 60 years old with HIV. This sample comprised unsorted PBMCs, obtained roughly 5.1 years after starting antiretroviral therapy.

CDR3 loop: CASSLVPWETQYF. The CDR3, as DNA: TGTGCCAGCAGTTTAGTCCCTTGGGAGACCCAGTACTTC. The gene calls are TRBV27 and TRBJ2-5; no clear D gene. V shed 2 bases and J shed 5 bases, with 9 bases lying between them. The V gene's germline CDR1 is MNHEY and CDR2 SMNVEV (reference sequence). This CDR3 contains 13 residues.